This T cell receptor (beta chain) came from a study of T-cell reconstitution after alpha-beta-depleted transplantation in children. Using unique molecular identifiers, the investigators prepared the TCRbeta library. One entry per CDR3 protein results from TCRdb running MiXCR on the PCR reads. The data show some 300,000 distinct CDR3 sequences, 6.5% to 9% seen once. With V trimmed by 0 bases and J by 0 bases, 8 bases remained unmatched. The germline gives CDR1 DFQATT, CDR2 SNEGSKA (reference sequence). The CDR3 has 16 amino acids. The sample holds many counts of this clonotype. Its antigen is not known. Findings and caveats of the study: The origin of alpha-beta T cells about two months after transplant was reportedly several hundred expanded graft clones. One year after transplant, T-cell counts and diversity came mostly from newly produced T cells.

This receptor was obtained from a female patient aged 2-9 years who had a stem cell transplant for Fanconi anemia, so the T cells may come from the graft donor. The sample in question was peripheral blood, obtained 360 days after TCRalphabeta/CD19-depleted stem cell transplant. V gene TRBV20-1 combines with J gene TRBJ2-7; 7 bases line up with TRBD2. The CDR3 DNA follows: TGCAGTGCTAGAGATCTCGTCGGGAGGAGCTCCTACGAGCAGTACTTC. Protein: CSARDLVGRSSYEQYF.